These 5 T cell receptor beta chains share one sample of origin, sequenced in a study of shared clonotypes between healthy human individuals. Repertoires were generated with immunoSEQ multiplex PCR, while TCRdb's copy carries only in-frame clones and drops some. The sample contains roughly 550,000 clones, just under 97% of which appear only once. Naive CD8 cells, CD45RO-negative and positively selected for CCR7, excluded terminally differentiated effector memory CD45RA+ cells. Input material: naive CD8+ T cells sorted from blood. The receptors were gathered from a woman younger than 45 in good health.

The rearrangement links TRBV28 to TRBJ2-5; a possible D gene is TRBD2 (7 bases). V gave up 10 bases and J gave up 4 bases, with 28 bases separating them. CDR1 and CDR2 from the germline V gene are MDHEN and SYDVKM. The CDR3 covers 17 residues. The CDR3 DNA reads as TGTGCCACCACGCCGGACCATCTTGAGGGGGAGGGAGAGACCCAGTACTTC. It translates to CATTPDHLEGEGETQYF.

The chain uses TRBV9 and TRBJ1-6, with D perhaps TRBD1 (5 bases). The CDR3 is made up of 13 amino acids. Germline V gene sequence: CDR1 SGDLS, CDR2 YYNGEE. Trimming took 0 bases from V and 7 from J, leaving 5 bases between them. CDR3 sequence: CASSVGDNSPLHF. The CDR3 DNA reads as TGTGCCAGCAGCGTAGGGGACAATTCACCCCTCCACTTT.

The chain joins TRBV5-1 to TRBJ2-3, with 10 positions matching TRBD2. CDR3 length equals 15 residues. Trimming took 6 bases from V and 2 from J; bases not matched to a gene: 6. The germline V gene encodes CDR1 SGHRS and CDR2 YFSETQ. The CDR3 spells CASKVGLAYTDTQYF. The CDR3 region has the DNA TGCGCCAGCAAAGTGGGACTAGCGTACACAGATACGCAGTATTTT.

This chain links TRBV13 with TRBJ2-3, with 11 positions matching TRBD2. CDR3 size: 16 residues. V dropped 3 bases and J dropped 3; count of bases not matched to a gene: 5. Germline V gene sequence: CDR1 PRHDT, CDR2 FYEKMQ (reference sequence). The CDR3 reads CASSLLAGGRTDTQYF. For the CDR3, the DNA is TGTGCCAGCAGCTTGCTAGCGGGAGGAAGGACAGATACGCAGTATTTT. Full variable domain (remainder filled in from reference TRBV13 and TRBJ2-3): AAGVIQSPRHLIKEKRETATLKCYPIPRHDTVYWYQQGPGQDPQFLISFYEKMQSDKGSIPDRFSAQQFSDYHSELNMSSLELGDSALYFCASSLLAGGRTDTQYFGPGTRLTVL.

This sequence joins TRBV27 and TRBJ1-2, with TRBD1 matching over 7 bases. The CDR3 consists of 17 residues. CDR1 MNHEY and CDR2 SMNVEV come from the germline V gene (reference sequence). V lost 0 bases to trimming and J lost 4 bases; unmatched junction nucleotides: 11. The CDR3 reads CASSLSQDRATVYGYTF. CDR3 DNA: TGTGCCAGCAGTTTATCTCAAGACAGGGCTACAGTCTATGGCTACACCTTC.